Below, 31 T cell receptor beta chains from the same sample are listed, as sequenced in a study of shared clonotypes between healthy human individuals (dated by TCRdb to the early 2020s). Preparation of the library involved the immunoSEQ multiplex PCR assay. In TCRdb, the immuneACCESS table is reduced to in-frame sequences with V and J assigned. These tables do not hold every clone; where another copy was compared, an unresolved V gene accounts for under half, and the others remain unexplained. The sample table records over a million clones; around 75% of these occur just once. Approximately 1.5% of the sample is in the top ten clones. Sequenced sample: memory CD4+ T cells sorted from blood. The cell subset or site label of this sample denotes: CD45RA-negative fraction. The receptors were gathered from a man aged 18 to 35 in good health.

Note on this clone: Other nucleotide sequences from this sample produce the same CDR3. The chain combines TRBV7-2 with TRBJ1-5, with a tentative D call TRBD1 (5 bases). This CDR3 comprises 14 residues. Per germline, CDR1 SGHTA and CDR2 FQGNSA. V lost 1 base and J 1 base, leaving 5 bases between the germline ends. CDR3 amino acids: CASSLGQSNQPQHF. The CDR3 DNA is TGTGCCAGCAGCTTAGGACAGAGCAATCAGCCCCAGCATTTT.

In this sample, this clone turned up a few times. The chain combines TRBV2 with TRBJ2-2; TRBD1 is a possible D gene (7 bases). This CDR3 has 15 amino acids. V shed 3 bases and J shed 6 bases, with 14 bases lying between them. Germline V CDR1 and CDR2: SNHLY, FYNNEI. DNA of the CDR3: TGTGCCAGCAGTGACCAGGGGGGTGTGTCCGGGGAGCTGTTTTTT. It is translated as CASSDQGGVSGELFF.

This chain uses TRBV2 with TRBJ2-1; 9 nucleotides agree with TRBD2. Germline lookup yields CDR1 SNHLY and CDR2 FYNNEI. Unmatched junction bases numbered 13, after V lost 8 bases and J lost 8 bases. The length of the CDR3 is 15 residues. The CDR3 spells CASGGAGGPSDEQFF. The CDR3 DNA sequence: TGTGCCAGCGGAGGGGCGGGAGGGCCCTCGGATGAGCAGTTCTTC.

This sequence joins TRBV19 and TRBJ1-1; 8 nucleotides agree with TRBD1. The CDR3 length is 13 residues. Germline loops: CDR1 LNHDA, CDR2 SQIVND (reference sequence). The trim removed 6 bases at V and 4 bases at J, leaving 4 bases unmatched. Here the CDR3 DNA reads TGTGCCAGTAGCACAGGGGGGGGCACTGAAGCTTTCTTT. Translating gives CASSTGGGTEAFF.

A few counts support this clone. Other nucleotide sequences in the sample specify the same CDR3. The genes are TRBV10-3 and TRBJ1-5; D unclear. Trimming removed 0 bases from V and 0 bases from J, with 3 bases in between. The germline V gene has CDR1 ENHRY and CDR2 SYGVKD. The length of the CDR3 is 14 residues. CDR3 sequence reads: CAISESGSNQPQHF. In nucleotides, the CDR3 is TGTGCCATCAGTGAGTCAGGTAGCAATCAGCCCCAGCATTTT.

J is TRBJ2-7 and V is TRBV28; a weak D match, TRBD1 (5 bases). The V end lost 7 bases, the J end lost 0 bases, and 16 bases lay between the germline ends. Germline V gives CDR1 MDHEN, CDR2 SYDVKM. CDR3 size: 15 residues. The CDR3 bases are TGTGCCAGCACCCTAGGGCGACAGAGCTCCTACGAGCAGTACTTC. This translates into CASTLGRQSSYEQYF.

This chain joins TRBV7-9 and TRBJ1-6; maybe TRBD1 (6 bases). Germline V gene sequence: CDR1 SEHNR, CDR2 FQNEAQ (reference sequence). The V end lost 2 bases, the J end lost 10 bases, and 18 bases lay between the germline ends. The CDR3 spans 16 residues. The CDR3 region has the DNA TGTGCCAGCAGCTTAACTTCAGGACAGTACGGATCACCCCTCCACTTT. Translated, it gives CASSLTSGQYGSPLHF.

V and J are TRBV7-3 and TRBJ2-3, with 15 bases lining up with TRBD2. The CDR3 spans 19 residues. Germline-derived CDR1 and CDR2 are SGHTA and FQGTGA. Trimming took 4 bases from V and 0 from J; bases not matched to a gene: 8. CDR3 DNA: TGTGCCAGCAGCTCGACGGGACTAGCGGGGGGCCGTAGCACAGATACGCAGTATTTT. Translation: CASSSTGLAGGRSTDTQYF.

Notes on this clone: Other DNA sequences of this sample code for an identical CDR3. The V and J genes are TRBV30 and TRBJ1-5; 10 bases line up with TRBD1. CDR3 length: 14 amino acids. V lost 1 base and J lost 6; bases outside the gene matches: 3. Germline V gives CDR1 GTSNPN, CDR2 SVGIG (reference sequence). The CDR3 here is CAWSGTGGSQPQHF. The CDR3 DNA reads TGTGCCTGGAGTGGGACAGGGGGAAGTCAGCCCCAGCATTTT.

V usage is TRBV5-1 and J usage is TRBJ2-7, with TRBD2 matching 11 bases. CDR3 length: 15 residues. V lost 1 base and J lost 6; bases outside the gene matches: 6. Germline CDR1 SGHRS, CDR2 YFSETQ. CDR3 region: CASSLPLGLAVEQYF. The CDR3 region has the DNA TGCGCCAGCAGCTTGCCCTTGGGACTAGCGGTCGAGCAGTACTTC. The full variable domain, its missing parts supplied by reference TRBV5-1 and TRBJ2-7, is KAGVTQTPRYLIKTRGQQVTLSCSPISGHRSVSWYQQTPGQGLQFLFEYFSETQRNKGNFPGRFSGRQFSNSRSEMNVSTLELGDSALYLCASSLPLGLAVEQYFGPGTRLTVT.

As DNA, the CDR3 is TGTGCCAGCCGGCAAAGCAGGGCAACCAATCAGCCCCAGCATTTT. This gives the protein CASRQSRATNQPQHF. The V and J genes are TRBV6-1 and TRBJ1-5; possibly TRBD1 for D (5 bases). The V gene lost 8 bases and the J gene lost 3 bases, with 17 bases spanning the gap. CDR1 and CDR2 (germline): MNHNS, SASEGT. The CDR3 is made up of 15 amino acids.

This chain connects TRBV5-6 to TRBJ1-2, with 9 bases that match TRBD1. J gave up 2 bases and V 4 bases, and 6 bases lay outside the gene matches. Germline assignment: CDR1 SGHDT and CDR2 YYEEEE. The CDR3 contains 15 residues. This chain's CDR3 is CASSPRDRENYGYTF. The DNA for the CDR3 is TGTGCCAGCAGCCCGAGGGACAGGGAGAACTATGGCTACACCTTC.

This clone was counted many times. The gene calls are TRBV5-4 and TRBJ2-3; no definite D call. Germline values: CDR1 SGHNT, CDR2 YYREEE (reference sequence). The CDR3 consists of 13 residues. The V gene lost 3 bases and the J gene lost 3 bases, with 8 bases spanning the gap. The DNA for the CDR3 is TGTGCCAGCAGCTCCCATGAGACAGATACGCAGTATTTT. This sequence encodes CASSSHETDTQYF. Full variable domain (rest looked up from reference TRBV5-4 and TRBJ2-3): ETGVTQSPTHLIKTRGQQVTLRCSSQSGHNTVSWYQQALGQGPQFIFQYYREEENGRGNFPPRFSGLQFPNYSSELNVNALELDDSALYLCASSSHETDTQYFGPGTRLTVL.

In this sample, this clone turned up once. The CDR3 here is CASSFQGRANVLTF. Here the CDR3 DNA reads TGTGCCAGCAGCTTTCAGGGAAGGGCCAACGTCCTGACTTTC. The chain joins TRBV5-5 to TRBJ2-6; TRBD1 is a possible D gene (5 bases). The germline gives CDR1 SGHKS, CDR2 YYEKEE (reference sequence). V was clipped by 2 bases and J by 5 bases, with 8 bases between them. This CDR3 region has 14 residues.

In regard to this clone: Since a far larger clone is one base different, this is likely a read error. The same CDR3 also results from other DNA sequences found in this sample. The rearrangement joins TRBV30 to TRBJ1-2; D possibly corresponds to TRBD1 (5 bases). Looked up from germline, CDR1 is GTSNPN and CDR2 is SVGIG (reference sequence). Trimming took 5 bases from V and 2 from J, leaving 15 bases between them. This CDR3 has 14 residues. CDR3 region: CAWDEGRDNYGYTF. The CDR3 DNA is TGTGCCTGGGACGAAGGACGGGACAACTATGGCTACACCTTC.

The rearrangement links TRBV18 to TRBJ2-5, with 8 positions matching TRBD2. This CDR3 contains 15 residues. The V segment lost 6 bases and the J segment 1 base; nucleotides outside the gene matches: 7. The germline CDR1 and CDR2 sequences are KGHSH and LQKENI. In DNA, the CDR3 is TGTGCCAGCTCTCCCCGGACTAGCAGCCAAGAGACCCAGTACTTC. This sequence encodes CASSPRTSSQETQYF.

This chain uses TRBV6-5 with TRBJ2-1, with 12 bases that match TRBD2. Germline CDR1 and CDR2: MNHEY and SVGAGI. V was pared by 5 bases and J by 10 bases, with 9 bases of the junction left unmatched. The CDR3 runs to 15 residues. Here the CDR3 DNA reads TGTGCCAGCAGTAGAGCTAGCGGGGGGGAAGGGGAGCAGTTCTTC. Its translation: CASSRASGGEGEQFF.

This clone was counted only a few times. The rearrangement joins TRBV7-9 to TRBJ2-1; tentatively, D is TRBD2 (5 bases). Trimming took off 2 bases at V and 7 bases at J, with 12 bases between the two ends. The CDR3 has 14 amino acids. Germline CDR1 and CDR2: SEHNR and FQNEAQ (reference sequence). CDR3 protein: CASSLPLEGNEQFF. Written as DNA, the CDR3 is TGTGCCAGCAGCTTACCCCTAGAGGGAAATGAGCAGTTCTTC.

This chain links TRBV4-1 with TRBJ2-2, with 10 bases fitting TRBD2. V lost 0 bases and J lost 2; bases outside the gene matches: 9. The length of the CDR3 is 19 residues. Germline CDR1 reads MGHRA; CDR2 reads YSYEKL. DNA for the CDR3: TGCGCCAGCAGCCAAGAGCCGATAGGACTAGCGGTCAACACCGGGGAGCTGTTTTTT. The encoded protein is CASSQEPIGLAVNTGELFF.

This chain connects TRBV7-9 to TRBJ2-1; a weak D match, TRBD2 (5 bases). This CDR3 spans 17 amino acids. V was cut by 0 bases and J by 7 bases, with 19 bases left in between. CDR1 and CDR2 from the germline V gene are SEHNR and FQNEAQ (reference sequence). CDR3 region: CASSLALAGGVGNEQFF. CDR3 DNA sequence: TGTGCCAGCAGCTTAGCGCTAGCAGGCGGAGTTGGAAATGAGCAGTTCTTC.

The CDR3 is CASSSQGRNEKLFF. The CDR3 DNA follows: TGTGCCAGCAGCTCACAGGGGCGTAATGAAAAACTGTTTTTT. The rearrangement uses TRBV7-2 and TRBJ1-4; 7 positions match TRBD1. Germline V gene sequence: CDR1 SGHTA, CDR2 FQGNSA. This CDR3 comprises 14 residues. V lost 4 bases and J lost 4; bases outside the gene matches: 3.

This sequence joins TRBV30 and TRBJ1-6; 7 positions match TRBD1. The V segment lost 1 base and the J segment 6 bases; nucleotides outside the gene matches: 3. The CDR3 is 14 residues long. CDR1 and CDR2 from the germline V gene are GTSNPN and SVGIG (reference sequence). The CDR3 DNA follows: TGTGCCTGGAGTGCGGGACAGCTTAATTCACCCCTCCACTTT. Its protein product is CAWSAGQLNSPLHF.

This sequence joins TRBV5-4 and TRBJ2-3; tentatively, D is TRBD1 or TRBD2 (5 bases each). This CDR3 contains 14 residues. The V gene lost 3 bases and the J gene lost 0 bases, with 8 bases spanning the gap. CDR1 SGHNT and CDR2 YYREEE come from the germline V gene (reference sequence). CDR3 in DNA: TGTGCCAGCAGCTGGGACCTGAGCACAGATACGCAGTATTTT. It specifies CASSWDLSTDTQYF.

This clone appeared once. This chain connects TRBV7-8 to TRBJ2-2; 12 positions agree with TRBD2. Germline CDR1 and CDR2: SGHVS and FQNEAQ. CDR3 length: 17 amino acids. Trimming at V came to 2 bases and at J to 2 bases, leaving 3 bases not matched to a gene. The CDR3 region has the DNA TGTGCCAGCAGCTTACGAGGACTAGCGGGAAACACCGGGGAGCTGTTTTTT. Encoded protein: CASSLRGLAGNTGELFF.

The genes are TRBV30 and TRBJ1-2; D gene unclear. The CDR3 loop spans 16 amino acids. Deletions cut 0 bases from V and 5 bases from J, with 19 bases between. Germline loops: CDR1 GTSNPN, CDR2 SVGIG (reference sequence). CDR3 sequence reads: CAWSVSIQALGYGYTF. CDR3 nucleotide sequence: TGTGCCTGGAGTGTATCAATCCAGGCTCTAGGATATGGCTACACCTTC.

The chain uses TRBV19 and TRBJ1-5; TRBD1 might be the D (6 bases). Trimming shortened V by 6 bases and J by 3 bases, and 15 bases separated the two germline ends. The CDR3 covers 15 residues. Per the germline V gene, CDR1 is LNHDA and CDR2 is SQIVND (reference sequence). The CDR3 here is CASSISGQLNQPQHF. Here the CDR3 DNA reads TGTGCCAGTAGCATATCAGGACAGCTCAATCAGCCCCAGCATTTT. The whole variable domain, remainder taken from reference TRBV19 and TRBJ1-5, is DGGITQSPKYLFRKEGQNVTLSCEQNLNHDAMYWYRQDPGQGLRLIYYSQIVNDFQKGDIAEGYSVSREKKESFPLTVTSAQKNPTAFYLCASSISGQLNQPQHFGDGTRLSIL.

The J gene is TRBJ2-3, the V gene TRBV13; 7 bases fit TRBD1. This CDR3 spans 16 amino acids. The germline CDR1 and CDR2 sequences are PRHDT and FYEKMQ (reference sequence). The V and J ends lost 5 bases and 0 bases, in that order; junction bases with no gene match: 8. The CDR3 sequence: CASSPRGGGSTDTQYF. CDR3 nucleotides: TGTGCCAGCAGCCCACGAGGGGGCGGGAGCACAGATACGCAGTATTTT. The whole variable domain, remainder taken from reference TRBV13 and TRBJ2-3, is AAGVIQSPRHLIKEKRETATLKCYPIPRHDTVYWYQQGPGQDPQFLISFYEKMQSDKGSIPDRFSAQQFSDYHSELNMSSLELGDSALYFCASSPRGGGSTDTQYFGPGTRLTVL.

The chain has TRBV11-3 and TRBJ2-7; TRBD1 aligns across 10 bases. CDR1 is SGHNT and CDR2 is YENEEA in the germline V gene. The CDR3 has 16 residues. The trim removed 4 bases at V and 3 bases at J, leaving 9 bases unmatched. The DNA of the CDR3 is TGTGCCAGCAGCTCAGGAACCCGGGACAGGGGCTACGAGCAGTACTTC. Amino acid sequence: CASSSGTRDRGYEQYF.

This sequence joins TRBV14 and TRBJ2-1; D unclear. V gave up 1 base and J gave up 4 bases, with 8 bases separating them. The CDR3 runs to 14 residues. Germline V lookup: CDR1 SGHDN, CDR2 FVKESK. CDR3 in DNA: TGTGCCAGCAGCCAAGTGACTGCGTACAATGAGCAGTTCTTC. This codes for CASSQVTAYNEQFF.

V and J are TRBV7-9 and TRBJ2-1; weak D call: TRBD1 (6 bases). Between the trimmed V and J ends, which lost 0 bases and 3 bases, there was a span of 12 bases. Germline CDR1 is SEHNR and CDR2 is FQNEAQ (reference sequence). The CDR3 runs 16 residues. CDR3: CASSLAVGADYNEQFF. For the CDR3, the DNA is TGTGCCAGCAGCTTAGCGGTGGGGGCCGACTACAATGAGCAGTTCTTC.

The chain joins TRBV7-9 to TRBJ1-6; D uncertain. The germline CDR1 and CDR2 sequences are SEHNR and FQNEAQ (reference sequence). V was shortened by 7 bases and J by 0 bases, with 7 bases between the two germline ends. This CDR3 has 14 residues. CDR3: CASTMDSYNSPLHF. The CDR3 region has the DNA TGTGCCAGCACAATGGACTCCTATAATTCACCCCTCCACTTT.